Presented here are 19 T cell receptor beta chains from one specimen sequenced in a study of T cell responses to AZD1222 COVID-19 vaccine. Some clones are missing from TCRdb's copy, which holds only in-frame ones; the method was immunoSEQ multiplex PCR. This sample has roughly 190,000 clones, with 85% to 95% found just once. Sequenced here: peripheral blood, sampled 28 days after the second dose of the MenACWY control vaccine. Source of these receptors: an adult who received the MenACWY meningococcal vaccine as a control.

V gene TRBV28 combines with J gene TRBJ1-2; possibly TRBD1 for D (5 bases). The CDR3 spans 11 residues. Germline-derived CDR1 and CDR2 are MDHEN and SYDVKM. V lost 3 bases and J lost 10, with 9 bases in between. The CDR3 spells CASSLGRDYTF. The CDR3 DNA sequence: TGTGCCAGCAGTTTGGGCAGGGACTACACCTTC.

This sequence joins TRBV6-1 and TRBJ2-5; 9 nucleotides align to TRBD1. The V gene end was trimmed by 3 bases and the J gene end by 5 bases; junction bases not matched to a gene: 10. There are 16 residues in the CDR3. Looked up from germline, CDR1 is MNHNS and CDR2 is SASEGT. CDR3 nucleotides: TGTGCCAGCAGTGACCCCGGGACAGGGTGGATGGAGACCCAGTACTTC. Translated: CASSDPGTGWMETQYF.

The chain couples TRBV24-1 to TRBJ1-2; TRBD1 aligns across 7 bases. Germline loops: CDR1 KGHDR, CDR2 SFDVKD. The junction had 12 bases not matched to a gene; V was cut back by 2 bases and J by 4 bases. CDR3 length equals 17 residues. The CDR3 sequence: CATSDSSGQESFYGYTF. The CDR3 DNA sequence: TGTGCCACCAGTGATTCCTCTGGACAGGAGTCCTTCTATGGCTACACCTTC.

This rearrangement joins TRBV5-1 to TRBJ1-6; 8 bases map to TRBD1. The CDR3 contains 15 residues. Looked up from germline, CDR1 is SGHRS and CDR2 is YFSETQ. Trimming took 0 bases from V and 7 from J; bases not matched to a gene: 3. CDR3 nucleotides: TGCGCCAGCAGCTTGGACGGACAGGGAAATTCACCCCTCCACTTT. This encodes CASSLDGQGNSPLHF.

The chain's CDR3 is CAWTRRGGTFTANTEAFF. DNA of the CDR3: TGTGCCTGGACAAGGCGGGGCGGAACGTTTACGGCGAACACTGAAGCTTTCTTT. This chain uses TRBV30 with TRBJ1-1; D might be TRBD1 (5 bases). Between the trimmed V and J ends, which lost 4 bases and 1 base, there was a span of 25 bases. This CDR3 has 18 residues. CDR1 GTSNPN and CDR2 SVGIG come from the germline V gene (reference sequence).

The gene calls are TRBV15 and TRBJ2-5; 11 positions agree with TRBD1. Germline V CDR1 and CDR2: LNHNV, YYDKDF (reference sequence). CDR3 length: 15 residues. V gave up 0 bases and J gave up 4 bases; unmatched junction bases: 1. This CDR3 reads CATSREGQGAETQYF. The CDR3 DNA reads as TGTGCCACCAGCAGAGAAGGACAGGGGGCAGAGACCCAGTACTTC.

The rearrangement links TRBV11-3 to TRBJ2-1; no definite D call. V lost 2 bases, J lost 7 bases, and 3 bases lay in between. Germline CDR1 is SGHNT and CDR2 is YENEEA. This CDR3 contains 11 residues. CDR3 bases: TGTGCCAGCAGCTTACGAAATGAGCAGTTCTTC. This sequence encodes CASSLRNEQFF.

The chain uses TRBV7-2 and TRBJ2-1; 10 nucleotides agree with TRBD2. Trimming at V came to 5 bases and at J to 3 bases, leaving 4 bases not matched to a gene. The CDR3 contains 15 residues. Germline V lookup: CDR1 SGHTA, CDR2 FQGNSA. The CDR3 sequence is CASSHTSGNYNEQFF. In DNA, the CDR3 is TGTGCCAGCAGCCACACTAGCGGGAACTACAATGAGCAGTTCTTC.

The rearrangement joins TRBV6-2 or TRBV6-3 to TRBJ1-1, with TRBD1 as a possible D gene (5 bases). This CDR3 contains 16 residues. CDR1 and CDR2 (germline): MNHEY, SVGEGT. With 6 bases removed from V and 2 bases from J, the gap between germline ends came to 19 bases. The CDR3 loop reads CASSLPFGGFNTEAFF. Written as DNA, the CDR3 is TGTGCCAGCAGCCTTCCCTTCGGGGGGTTCAACACTGAAGCTTTCTTT.

The chain couples TRBV2 to TRBJ2-1, with D hard to call. V was trimmed by 8 bases and J by 6 bases, leaving 11 bases between them. CDR3 length: 12 amino acids. The germline V gene encodes CDR1 SNHLY and CDR2 FYNNEI. The CDR3 bases are TGTGCCAGCCAATACGAAGTCAATGAGCAGTTCTTC. Its protein is CASQYEVNEQFF.

This rearrangement joins TRBV3-1 (or the pseudogene TRBV3-2) to TRBJ1-5, with D uncertain. Trimming took off 0 bases at V and 7 bases at J, with 10 bases between the two ends. The CDR3 is made up of 14 amino acids. Per germline, CDR1 LGHDT and CDR2 YNNKEL (reference sequence). Here the CDR3 DNA reads TGTGCCAGCAGCCAAGATGCGTCTGGCCAGCCCCAGCATTTT. Translated, it gives CASSQDASGQPQHF.

The chain has TRBV19 and TRBJ2-2; D assignment may be TRBD1 or TRBD2 (6 bases each). This CDR3 comprises 15 residues. CDR1 and CDR2 from the germline V gene are LNHDA and SQIVND (reference sequence). The V end lost 3 bases, the J end lost 2 bases, and 10 bases lay between the germline ends. The CDR3 protein is CASSMVGGNTGELFF. For the CDR3, the DNA is TGTGCCAGTAGTATGGTCGGGGGCAACACCGGGGAGCTGTTTTTT.

The sample holds one count of this clone. The chain recombines TRBV29-1 with TRBJ1-1; D not resolved. The CDR3 totals 11 residues. The germline gives CDR1 SQVTM, CDR2 ANQGSEA. The V and J ends lost 7 bases and 0 bases respectively, with 6 bases between them. The chain's CDR3 is CSGSLNTEAFF. CDR3 nucleotides: TGCAGCGGCAGCTTGAACACTGAAGCTTTCTTT.

This chain links TRBV14 with TRBJ1-1, with a possible D match to TRBD1 (5 bases). Germline CDR1 SGHDN, CDR2 FVKESK. This CDR3 contains 14 residues. V dropped 7 bases and J dropped 5 bases, with 17 bases sitting between them. In nucleotides, the CDR3 is TGTGCCAGCAAGGAGGAGGGGAGGAGGACTGAAGCTTTCTTT. This encodes CASKEEGRRTEAFF.

The rearrangement joins TRBV7-8 to TRBJ2-7; 7 bases are a match to TRBD2. The germline gives CDR1 SGHVS, CDR2 FQNEAQ. V trimming: 0 bases; J trimming: 1 base; junction bases outside the gene matches: 6. The CDR3 has 16 residues. CDR3 sequence reads: CASSLAGGSGSYEQYF. The DNA for the CDR3 is TGTGCCAGCAGCTTAGCTGGCGGGAGCGGGTCCTACGAGCAGTACTTC.

The chain uses TRBV13 and TRBJ1-1; D remains unclear. V was pared by 5 bases and J by 6 bases, with 10 bases between. The CDR3 is 12 amino acids. Per germline, CDR1 PRHDT and CDR2 FYEKMQ (reference sequence). As DNA, the CDR3 is TGTGCCAGCAGCGAAACCGACCCTGAAGCTTTCTTT. As protein: CASSETDPEAFF.

The chain joins TRBV11-2 to TRBJ2-7, with D uncertain. Trimming shortened V by 2 bases and J by 2 bases, and 13 bases separated the two germline ends. CDR3 length equals 15 residues. Germline lookup yields CDR1 SGHAT and CDR2 FQNNGV. The CDR3 DNA reads as TGTGCCAGCAGCTTAAAGGGTAGGGCAGCCTACGAGCAGTACTTC. It translates to CASSLKGRAAYEQYF.

V is TRBV6-6 and J is TRBJ1-3, with no clear D. Germline CDR1 is MNHNY and CDR2 is SVGAGI (reference sequence). V dropped 1 base and J dropped 0 bases, with 10 bases sitting between them. The CDR3 consists of 16 residues. DNA of the CDR3: TGTGCCAGCAGTTACTTGGGCGGGAGCTCTGGAAACACCATATATTTT. Translation: CASSYLGGSSGNTIYF.

This sequence joins TRBV3-1 (or the pseudogene TRBV3-2) and TRBJ2-7; no clear D. The germline CDR1 and CDR2 sequences are LGHDT and YNNKEL (reference sequence). The CDR3 has 12 amino acids. The V end was cut by 3 bases, the J end by 0 bases, with 3 bases between. CDR3 nucleotides: TGTGCCAGCAGCCATAGCTCCTACGAGCAGTACTTC. As protein: CASSHSSYEQYF.